This T cell receptor (beta chain) is drawn from a study of blood T cell repertoires in COVID-19. V shed 0 bases and J shed 6 bases, with 15 bases lying between them. In germline, CDR1 is SNHLY, CDR2 FYNNEI. The CDR3 spans 15 residues. Authors' methods: Reference gene primer amplification gave nucleated cell count estimates. TCRdb's copy holds only in-frame clones and misses some; the assay was immunoSEQ multiplex PCR. That table supplies the V and J calls and clone size; D and trimming were determined from the DNA. Found here are 300,000 to 400,000 clones, around 89% of them singletons; the top ten hold 1.5% to 2%.

The TCR was taken from a woman in her twenties or thirties with COVID-19, enrolled during active disease. The chain links TRBV2 to TRBJ2-7, with D maybe TRBD1 (6 bases). Sequencing used peripheral blood. The CDR3 nucleotides read TGTGCCAGCAGTGAAGCTGGCAGGGGTGGTAGCGAGCAGTACTTC. Amino acid sequence: CASSEAGRGGSEQYF.